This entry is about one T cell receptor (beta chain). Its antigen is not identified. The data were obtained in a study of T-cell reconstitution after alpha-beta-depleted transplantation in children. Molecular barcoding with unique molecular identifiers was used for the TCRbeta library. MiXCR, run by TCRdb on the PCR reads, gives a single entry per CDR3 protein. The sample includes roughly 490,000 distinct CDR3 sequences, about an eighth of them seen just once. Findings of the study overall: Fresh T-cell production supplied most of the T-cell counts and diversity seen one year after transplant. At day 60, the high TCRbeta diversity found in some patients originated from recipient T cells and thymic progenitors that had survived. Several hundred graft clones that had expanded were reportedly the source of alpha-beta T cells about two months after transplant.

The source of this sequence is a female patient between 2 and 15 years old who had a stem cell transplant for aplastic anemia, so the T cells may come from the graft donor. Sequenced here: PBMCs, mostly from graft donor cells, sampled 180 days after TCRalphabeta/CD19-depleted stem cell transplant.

The CDR3 DNA follows: TGTGCCAGCAGCTCCCCCGGCAGGATATGGGCCGGGGAGCTGTTTTTT. This codes for CASSSPGRIWAGELFF. The genes are TRBV7-2 and TRBJ2-2; no definite D call. CDR3 length equals 16 residues. The germline V gene encodes CDR1 SGHTA and CDR2 FQGNSA. Trimming shortened V by 4 bases and J by 6 bases, and 18 bases separated the two germline ends.